This T cell receptor beta chain was identified during a study of cytomegalovirus exposure and HLA in healthy donors. Study-wide findings and caveats: An Asian-associated ancestry cluster reportedly showed fewer N-insertions than the roughly 700-donor mean in a later analysis.

The ends lost 3 bases at V and 1 base at J; junction bases unmatched: 2. Germline V lookup: CDR1 PRHDT, CDR2 FYEKMQ (reference sequence). The CDR3 totals 14 residues. Vbeta (60) and Jbeta (13) primers were used in the PCR. The method was immunoSEQ multiplex PCR; TCRdb's version includes in-frame clones alone and lacks a portion of them. The sample includes 25,000 to 30,000 clones. Details on this clone: What it binds is unknown.

The sample was PBMCs. The chain carries TRBV13 and TRBJ1-1; 7 nucleotides match TRBD1. This clonotype was sampled from a man under 40 in good health and CMV-seronegative. CDR3 DNA: TGTGCCAGCAGCTTCGGGACAGCGAACACTGAAGCTTTCTTT. Its protein is CASSFGTANTEAFF.